The TCR beta chain described here comes from a study of T cell repertoires in aging, cancer and after chemotherapy. Whole-study context: Over several months to years, re-sampled healthy donor repertoires clearly shared clones.

Amplification of TCR beta used genomic DNA extracted from peripheral blood. Whole-study results and caveats: In each cancer cohort, median generation probability increased across chemotherapy, suggesting thymic output rebounded. Compared with age-matched healthy donors, untreated hematological or solid cancer patients showed higher blood TCR clonality.

The germline CDR1 and CDR2 sequences are SQVTM and ANQGSEA. The CDR3 totals 18 residues. Trimming removed 4 bases from V and 0 bases from J, with 24 bases in between. With respect to this clonotype: Antigen unknown.

TRB rearrangements spanning V, D and J were amplified using mixed TRB-A/B primers. MiXCR was run by TCRdb on the multiplex PCR reads, yielding one entry per CDR3 protein. Of approximately 8,400 distinct CDR3 sequences listed, less than 35% were seen once; the top ten hold roughly 4%. This clonotype was sampled from a human donor in good health. The chain links TRBV29-1 to TRBJ1-2; a possible D gene is TRBD1 (6 bases). The specimen was blood. CDR3 DNA sequence: TGCAGCGTTGGGGAGTACCGGACAGAGGCGAAAGCTAACTATGGCTACACCTTC. This gives the protein CSVGEYRTEAKANYGYTF.